This T cell receptor (beta chain) appears in the sequencing data of a study of cytomegalovirus exposure and HLA in healthy donors. Study at large: An analysis done earlier identified more than 100 million unique TCR beta sequences from around 180 million T cells.

The study sampled nominally healthy donors, though unrecorded immune exposures were likely. The CDR3 extends over 15 amino acids. Germline V lookup: CDR1 LGHNA, CDR2 YSLEER. V gave up 3 bases and J gave up 3 bases, with 12 bases separating them. Broader study findings: Reportedly, HLA-A and HLA-B alleles of most subjects were accurately predicted from TCR beta.

PCR was performed using 60 Vbeta and 13 Jbeta primers. The assay was immunoSEQ multiplex PCR, and TCRdb's table has in-frame clones only and misses some. Of approximately 100,000 clones in the sample, 65% to 90% were seen once. About this clone itself: What it binds is unknown.

The chain carries TRBV4-3 and TRBJ1-5, with D uncertain. This TCR derives from a woman between 18 and 29 years old in good health and CMV-seronegative. Specimen: PBMCs. Here the CDR3 reads CASSQNVIYNQPQHF. CDR3 bases: TGCGCCAGCAGCCAGAACGTGATCTACAATCAGCCCCAGCATTTT.